The 23 T cell receptor beta chains given below trace back to one sample, sequenced in a study of a mutant IDH1 vaccine in newly diagnosed glioma. Here immunoSEQ multiplex PCR was the method, and the copy in TCRdb shows in-frame clones only, minus some. The sample shows about 33,000 clones, approximately 86% of them seen only once. Time point reported: baseline, week 1 (first vaccination visit). Treatment described: pre-vaccination baseline after standard-of-care therapy. Source: PBMCs, taken from a glioma patient treated with radiotherapy, temozolomide or both. The receptor source for this set is a woman aged 40-49 years with glioma.

The chain has TRBV19 and TRBJ2-2, with 8 bases matching TRBD2. CDR3 length: 16 amino acids. Germline V lookup: CDR1 LNHDA, CDR2 SQIVND (reference sequence). J lost 0 bases, V lost 10 bases, and 10 bases had no gene match. The CDR3 is CATTLLAGPNTGELFF. The CDR3 DNA reads as TGTGCCACCACCCTCCTAGCGGGTCCGAACACCGGGGAGCTGTTTTTT.

This clone was counted once. The chain couples TRBV5-1 to TRBJ1-2, with D possibly TRBD1 on 5 matching bases. The germline V and J ends were trimmed by 0 bases and 0 bases, with 12 bases remaining between them. Germline CDR1 is SGHRS and CDR2 is YFSETQ. This CDR3 has 16 residues. CDR3 DNA sequence: TGCGCCAGCAGCTTGGCTGCAGGGCCATCTAACTATGGCTACACCTTC. Translation gives CASSLAAGPSNYGYTF.

This rearrangement joins TRBV6-1 to TRBJ1-5; unclear D gene. This CDR3 comprises 12 residues. Trimming took 8 bases from V and 7 from J, leaving 12 bases between them. Germline-derived CDR1 and CDR2 are MNHNS and SASEGT. This CDR3 reads CASRPRGQPQHF. The CDR3 bases are TGTGCCAGCCGGCCTCGAGGGCAGCCCCAGCATTTT.

V gene TRBV29-1 combines with J gene TRBJ1-1, with D unclear. The V end lost 5 bases, the J end lost 3 bases, and 13 bases lay between the germline ends. The CDR3 covers 13 residues. Germline values: CDR1 SQVTM, CDR2 ANQGSEA. The CDR3 bases are TGCAGCGTTTTTGGAGGGAGCGACACTGAAGCTTTCTTT. Its translation: CSVFGGSDTEAFF.

In its sample, this clone was seen a few times. The CDR3: CASRAGTVANTEAFF. The CDR3 region has the DNA TGTGCCAGCAGGGCCGGGACAGTGGCTAACACTGAAGCTTTCTTT. The chain couples TRBV2 to TRBJ1-1, with 7 bases that match TRBD1. This CDR3 is built from 15 residues. Germline lookup yields CDR1 SNHLY and CDR2 FYNNEI. V shed 6 bases and J 2 bases; nucleotides not matched to a gene: 9.

The chain links TRBV6-5 to TRBJ1-5, with D possibly TRBD1 on 6 matching bases. Trimming removed 5 bases at V and 5 bases at J, with 13 bases between. This CDR3 region has 14 residues. Germline-derived CDR1 and CDR2 are MNHEY and SVGAGI. The CDR3 bases are TGTGCCAGCAGTCAGGGGCCGGGACATCAGCCCCAGCATTTT. Protein sequence: CASSQGPGHQPQHF.

V and J are TRBV27 and TRBJ2-5; no clear D. CDR3 size: 14 residues. Germline loops: CDR1 MNHEY, CDR2 SMNVEV (reference sequence). Trimming left V 4 bases short and J 5 bases short, with 14 bases between. The CDR3 loop reads CASSSSLRRETQYF. For the CDR3, the DNA is TGTGCCAGCAGTTCCTCCCTCCGCCGGGAGACCCAGTACTTC.

The chain links TRBV5-5 to TRBJ2-7; 11 bases agree with TRBD2. Per germline, CDR1 SGHKS and CDR2 YYEKEE (reference sequence). The junction had 16 bases not matched to a gene; V was cut back by 4 bases and J by 4 bases. The CDR3 loop spans 18 amino acids. The CDR3 sequence: CASSKRNLAGGTWYEQYF. The CDR3, as DNA: TGTGCCAGCAGCAAACGTAACTTAGCGGGGGGGACGTGGTACGAGCAGTACTTC.

The chain combines TRBV19 with TRBJ1-4; D call uncertain. Germline V gene lookup returns CDR1 LNHDA and CDR2 SQIVND (reference sequence). The CDR3 length is 12 residues. Trimming removed 2 bases at V and 8 bases at J, with 6 bases between. CDR3 sequence reads: CASSISGEKLFF. The CDR3 nucleotides read TGTGCCAGTAGTATAAGCGGAGAAAAACTGTTTTTT.

The CDR3 nucleotides read TGTGCCAGCAGCTTAGGGACAGGATCGAACACTGAAGCTTTCTTT. This translates into CASSLGTGSNTEAFF. The genes are TRBV7-8 and TRBJ1-1, with TRBD1 matching 7 bases. Trimming removed 1 base from V and 1 base from J; junction bases left unmatched: 3. The CDR3 runs to 15 residues. Germline V gives CDR1 SGHVS, CDR2 FQNEAQ.

This sequence joins TRBV4-1 and TRBJ1-5, with D uncertain. V was pared by 2 bases and J by 6 bases, with 11 bases between. Germline CDR1 and CDR2: MGHRA and YSYEKL. This CDR3 region has 14 residues. The CDR3 protein is CASSQSRNGQPQHF. CDR3 DNA sequence: TGCGCCAGCAGCCAAAGCAGGAATGGTCAGCCCCAGCATTTT.

The chain recombines TRBV7-8 with TRBJ2-7; TRBD2 matches at 11 bases. Germline trimming cut 2 bases from V and 3 bases from J; bases unmatched to any gene: 9. In germline, CDR1 is SGHVS, CDR2 FQNEAQ. The CDR3 is made up of 17 amino acids. CDR3 sequence (DNA): TGTGCCAGCAGCTTACCGCTAGCGGGAGGCCCCATCTACGAGCAGTACTTC. Protein product: CASSLPLAGGPIYEQYF.

The chain joins TRBV6-1 to TRBJ2-2, with 13 bases fitting TRBD2. J lost 1 base, V lost 4 bases, and 9 bases had no gene match. The CDR3 contains 19 residues. CDR1 and CDR2 (germline): MNHNS, SASEGT. The CDR3 loop is CASSAPGLAGRGNTGELFF. In nucleotides, the CDR3 is TGTGCCAGCAGTGCACCGGGACTAGCGGGAAGAGGGAACACCGGGGAGCTGTTTTTT.

The V call is TRBV18, the J call TRBJ2-6, with no clear D. This CDR3 region has 16 residues. Germline V gene lookup returns CDR1 KGHSH and CDR2 LQKENI. Trimming left V 2 bases short and J 4 bases short, with 12 bases between. The CDR3 region is CASSPTVWSGANVLTF. The CDR3, as DNA: TGTGCCAGCTCACCAACAGTCTGGTCGGGGGCCAACGTCCTGACTTTC.

CDR3 in amino acids: CASSWNRGRGDYGYTF. The CDR3 DNA reads as TGTGCCAGCAGCTGGAACAGGGGGCGCGGGGACTATGGCTACACCTTC. V is TRBV5-4 and J is TRBJ1-2; 9 nucleotides match TRBD1. This CDR3 is 16 amino acids long. The V segment lost 3 bases and the J segment 3 bases; nucleotides outside the gene matches: 9. Germline V CDR1 and CDR2: SGHNT, YYREEE (reference sequence).

This chain links TRBV6-6 with TRBJ1-5; 9 bases agree with TRBD1. The germline V gene has CDR1 MNHNY and CDR2 SVGAGI (reference sequence). The V segment lost 1 base and the J segment 4 bases; nucleotides outside the gene matches: 2. The CDR3 sequence is 15 residues long. Written as DNA, the CDR3 is TGTGCCAGCAGTTACTTGGGACAGGGAAATCAGCCCCAGCATTTT. Residues: CASSYLGQGNQPQHF.

V is TRBV4-1 and J is TRBJ2-7; no reliable D call. Trimming shortened V by 1 base and J by 3 bases, and 16 bases separated the two germline ends. CDR3 size: 16 residues. From germline, CDR1 is MGHRA and CDR2 YSYEKL. As DNA, the CDR3 is TGCGCCAGCAGCCAAGCCCCCCCCCGCCTAGGCTACGAGCAGTACTTC. It translates to CASSQAPPRLGYEQYF.

This chain links TRBV30 with TRBJ1-3; D remains ambiguous. CDR3 length: 15 amino acids. Germline assignment: CDR1 GTSNPN and CDR2 SVGIG (reference sequence). Trimming removed 1 base at V and 0 bases at J, with 10 bases between. The CDR3: CAWSDHRSSGNTIYF. The CDR3 DNA reads TGTGCCTGGAGTGACCACAGAAGCTCTGGAAACACCATATATTTT. Looking up the rest from reference TRBV30 and TRBJ1-3 gives the full variable domain: SQTIHQWPATLVQPVGSPLSLECTVEGTSNPNLYWYRQAAGRGLQLLFYSVGIGQISSEVPQNLSASRPQDRQFILSSKKLLLSDSGFYLCAWSDHRSSGNTIYFGEGSWLTVV.

V and J are TRBV4-2 and TRBJ1-5; no clear D gene. CDR1 is LGHNA and CDR2 is YNFKEQ in the germline V gene. CDR3 length equals 15 residues. The V gene lost 0 bases and the J gene lost 7 bases, with 13 bases spanning the gap. The DNA of the CDR3 is TGTGCCAGCAGCCAAGATCCTCCTGGGCAGCAGCCCCAGCATTTT. It translates to CASSQDPPGQQPQHF.

This chain links TRBV19 with TRBJ2-5; a possible D gene is TRBD2 (7 bases). The CDR3 has 14 residues. The V gene's germline CDR1 is LNHDA and CDR2 SQIVND (reference sequence). The V end was cut by 5 bases, the J end by 4 bases, with 14 bases between. The CDR3 sequence: CASSGVGGRETQYF. In DNA, the CDR3 is TGTGCCAGTAGTGGGGTGGGGGGGCGAGAGACCCAGTACTTC.

The genes are TRBV20-1 and TRBJ1-2, with D unclear. CDR1 and CDR2 from the germline V gene are DFQATT and SNEGSKA (reference sequence). The CDR3 length is 10 residues. The V end was cut by 3 bases, the J end by 6 bases, with 5 bases between. As DNA, the CDR3 is TGCAGTGCTAGGGAGAATGGCTACACCTTC. It translates to CSARENGYTF.

The chain uses TRBV7-9 and TRBJ2-2, with TRBD1 as a possible D gene (5 bases). The CDR3 has 16 residues. Germline CDR1 is SEHNR and CDR2 is FQNEAQ (reference sequence). V was clipped by 3 bases and J by 3 bases, with 14 bases between them. The CDR3 region is CASSLALSRDTGELFF. The CDR3 bases are TGTGCCAGCAGCTTGGCTTTAAGCAGGGACACCGGGGAGCTGTTTTTT. Filled out from reference TRBV7-9 and TRBJ2-2, the complete variable domain reads DTGVSQNPRHKITKRGQNVTFRCDPISEHNRLYWYRQTLGQGPEFLTYFQNEAQLEKSRLLSDRFSAERPKGSFSTLEIQRTEQGDSAMYLCASSLALSRDTGELFFGEGSRLTVL.

The chain employs TRBV6-1 and TRBJ2-3; 10 bases line up with TRBD2. V was pared by 6 bases and J by 7 bases, with 4 bases of the junction left unmatched. The germline gives CDR1 MNHNS, CDR2 SASEGT. This CDR3 is 13 amino acids long. The CDR3 loop is CASRAGGPYTQYF. The CDR3 region has the DNA TGTGCCAGCAGAGCGGGAGGGCCCTATACGCAGTATTTT.